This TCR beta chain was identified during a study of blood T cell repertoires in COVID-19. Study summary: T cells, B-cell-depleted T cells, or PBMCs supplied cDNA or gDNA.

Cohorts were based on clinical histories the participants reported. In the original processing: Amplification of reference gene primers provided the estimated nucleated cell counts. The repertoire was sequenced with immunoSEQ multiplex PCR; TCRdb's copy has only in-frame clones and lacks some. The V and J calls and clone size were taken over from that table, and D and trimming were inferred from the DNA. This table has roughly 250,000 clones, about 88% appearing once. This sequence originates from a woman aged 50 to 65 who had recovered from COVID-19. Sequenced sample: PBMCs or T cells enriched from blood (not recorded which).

CDR3 DNA sequence: TGTGCCACCAGTGATTCATCGACTAGCGGGCGTGAGCAGTTCTTC. Protein sequence: CATSDSSTSGREQFF. The chain combines TRBV24-1 with TRBJ2-1; 10 positions match TRBD2. Trimming took 2 bases from V and 9 from J; bases not matched to a gene: 6. Germline assignment: CDR1 KGHDR and CDR2 SFDVKD. The CDR3 covers 15 residues.